This TCR beta chain was sequenced for a study of sequential checkpoint blockade in melanoma. Whole-study context: First-line arms were nivolumab then ipilimumab, or the reverse, randomized 1:1.

Treatment defined: randomized to nivolumab then ipilimumab (arm A) or the reverse (arm B). No patient had prior DNA-damaging chemotherapy. From thawed PBMCs, live CD3+CD8+ cells negative for CD19 and CD56 were sorted. Germline CDR1 and CDR2: MNHNS and SASEGT. The CDR3 sequence is 14 residues long. Unmatched junction bases numbered 3, after V lost 5 bases and J lost 4 bases. Data came from immunoSEQ multiplex PCR; TCRdb stores just in-frame clones and leaves some out. This sample carries 40,000 or so clones, 84% of them seen once, and the ten largest clones take about 5.5%. V and J are TRBV6-1 and TRBJ2-7; 12 bases map to TRBD2. The sequences come from CD8+ T cells sorted from blood (inferred from file names), collected from a patient given nivolumab and ipilimumab in sequence. The origin of this receptor is a human donor with melanoma. Written as DNA, the CDR3 is TGTGCCAGCAGTAAAGGACTAGCGGGGTACGAGCAGTACTTC. The encoded protein is CASSKGLAGYEQYF.